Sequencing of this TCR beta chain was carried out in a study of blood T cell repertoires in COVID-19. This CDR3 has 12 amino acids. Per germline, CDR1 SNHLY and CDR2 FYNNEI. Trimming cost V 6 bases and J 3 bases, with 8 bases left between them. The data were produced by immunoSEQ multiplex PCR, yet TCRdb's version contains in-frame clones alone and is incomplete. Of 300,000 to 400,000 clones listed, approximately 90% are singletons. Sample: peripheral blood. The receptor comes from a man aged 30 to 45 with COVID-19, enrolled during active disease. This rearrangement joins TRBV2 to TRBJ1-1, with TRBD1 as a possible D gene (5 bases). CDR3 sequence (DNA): TGTGCCAGCAGCATACAGGACACTGAAGCTTTCTTT. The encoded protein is CASSIQDTEAFF.